Below, one TCR beta chain is given with its context. No antigen is known for it. With V trimmed by 4 bases and J by 7 bases, 15 bases remained unmatched. The CDR3 spans 16 residues. Germline CDR1 SGHKS, CDR2 YYEKEE (reference sequence). The sample is drawn from a study of shared clonotypes between healthy human individuals. Overall study findings and caveats: The four-donor shared clonotypes exceeded non-shared clonotypes in generation probability, with non-shared ones scoring lower.

Into CD45RA+ naive and CD45RA-negative memory subsets, the CD4+ cells were split. Sequencing was performed with immunoSEQ multiplex PCR; in TCRdb, only in-frame clones are kept and a portion is missing. This sample has about 2.4 million clones, with 80% to 95% found just once. The sequence was collected from a man aged 18 to 29 in good health. Some clones in this sample may be carry-over from other donors' samples. The material sequenced was naive CD4+ T cells from PBMCs. Specified subset: CD45RA+ positively selected. The J gene is TRBJ2-7, the V gene TRBV5-5, with 9 bases that match TRBD2. This CDR3 reads CASSGRAAGGPSEQYF. The CDR3 DNA sequence: TGTGCCAGCAGCGGCCGCGCGGCGGGAGGGCCCTCAGAGCAGTACTTC.